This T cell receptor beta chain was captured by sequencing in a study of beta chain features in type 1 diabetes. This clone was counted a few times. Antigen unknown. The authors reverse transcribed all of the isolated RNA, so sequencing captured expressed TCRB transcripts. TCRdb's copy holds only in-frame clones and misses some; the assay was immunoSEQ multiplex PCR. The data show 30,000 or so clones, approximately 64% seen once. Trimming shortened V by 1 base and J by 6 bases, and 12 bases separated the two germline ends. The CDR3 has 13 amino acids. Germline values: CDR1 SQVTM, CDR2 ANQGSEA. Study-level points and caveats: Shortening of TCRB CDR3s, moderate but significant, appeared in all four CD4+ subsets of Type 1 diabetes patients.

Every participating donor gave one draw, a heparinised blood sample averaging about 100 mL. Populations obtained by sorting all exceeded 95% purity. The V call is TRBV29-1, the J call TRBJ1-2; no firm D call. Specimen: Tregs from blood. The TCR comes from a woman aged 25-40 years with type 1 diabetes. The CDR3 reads CSVEVEGWDGYTF. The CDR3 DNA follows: TGCAGCGTTGAAGTGGAGGGATGGGATGGCTACACCTTC.